The entry that follows covers one TCR beta chain sequence. These data come from a study of blood T cell repertoires in COVID-19. Overall study: Spain, Italy and the United States supplied samples that represented acute and convalescent COVID-19.

V trimming: 3 bases; J trimming: 8 bases; junction bases outside the gene matches: 5. The V gene's germline CDR1 is MGHDK and CDR2 SYGVNS. The CDR3 extends over 14 amino acids. Authors' data handling: Amplification of reference gene primers was used by the study to estimate nucleated cell counts. The repertoire was sequenced with immunoSEQ multiplex PCR; TCRdb's copy has only in-frame clones and lacks some. The V and J calls and the clone size are those of that table, but D and trimming were determined from the DNA. The sample has 95,000 to 150,000 clones, approximately 83% seen once. The TCR originated in a woman in her seventies with acute or convalescent COVID-19. The rearrangement joins TRBV25-1 to TRBJ1-4, with 8 nucleotides matching TRBD1. Sequencing was carried out using peripheral blood. The CDR3 sequence is CASSETGVGEKLFF. CDR3 in DNA: TGTGCCAGCAGTGAGACAGGGGTAGGGGAAAAACTGTTTTTT.